These T cell receptor beta chains were read from a single sample in a study of T cells in Graves' hyperthyroidism and ophthalmopathy. MiXCR, applied by TCRdb to the multiplex PCR reads, yields one record per CDR3 protein. This table holds a few hundred thousand distinct CDR3 sequences, 15% found once. The sequenced sample was blood. The receptor source for this set is a woman aged 25 to 45 with Graves' hyperthyroidism. Each CDR3 is given with its conserved first and last residue. A D gene is named only where the DNA matches it firmly. Expanded clones are given a class, and other clones once, few, many or no size at all.

V gene	J gene	clone size	D gene	CDR3 protein	CDR3 DNA
TRBV29-1	TRBJ2-2	many	TRBD2	CSVGTSGPTGELFF	TGCAGCGTTGGAACTAGCGGACCCACCGGGGAGCTGTTTTTT
TRBV7-9	TRBJ2-3	many	.	CASSLGGNSRRYTDTQYF	TGTGCCAGCAGCTTAGGAGGGAACTCGCGGCGATACACAGATACGCAGTATTTT
TRBV2	TRBJ2-3	many	.	CASRGFYTGSTDTQYF	TGTGCCAGCAGAGGGTTCTATACCGGGAGCACAGATACGCAGTATTTT
TRBV5-5	TRBJ2-7	many	.	CASDSTGEQYF	TGTGCCAGCGACAGTACAGGCGAGCAGTACTTC
TRBV5-1	TRBJ2-1	many	TRBD2	CASSLYSSSGTSSYNEQFF	TGCGCCAGCAGCTTGTATAGTAGTTCCGGGACTAGCTCCTACAATGAGCAGTTCTTC
TRBV15	TRBJ1-4	.	.	CATSRDFGSTNEKLFF	TGTGCCACCAGCAGAGATTTCGGATCAACTAATGAAAAACTGTTTTTT
TRBV6-1	TRBJ2-7	.	.	CASNRKWDSTYEQYF	TGTGCCAGCAACAGGAAGTGGGATTCCACCTACGAGCAGTACTTC
TRBV10-3	TRBJ2-7	once	.	CAISGISVRGTGYEQYF	TGTGCCATCAGTGGGATTAGCGTGAGGGGGACGGGGTACGAGCAGTACTTC
TRBV20-1	TRBJ2-2	many	.	CSVQGTGELFF	TGCAGTGTACAAGGTACCGGGGAGCTGTTTTTT
TRBV28	TRBJ1-5	.	.	CASILSNRGNQPQHF	TGTGCCAGCATCCTTTCGAACAGGGGCAATCAGCCCCAGCATTTT
TRBV3-1	TRBJ2-4	few	TRBD1	CATQTSGQKIQYF	TGTGCCACCCAAACCTCGGGACAGAAAATTCAGTACTTC
TRBV5-6	TRBJ2-2	few	TRBD1	CASSLWGQGAVAGELFF	TGTGCCAGCAGCTTGTGGGGACAGGGGGCAGTTGCCGGGGAGCTGTTTTTT
TRBV7-9	TRBJ2-1	few	.	CASSPGGTSYNEQFF	TGTGCCAGCAGCCCTGGTGGGACTTCCTACAATGAGCAGTTCTTC
TRBV28	TRBJ2-5	many	.	CASSLRDRRWETQYF	TGTGCCAGCAGTCTTCGGGACCGAAGGTGGGAGACCCAGTACTTC
TRBV30	TRBJ1-6	many	.	CAWTLTLGVNSPLHF	TGTGCCTGGACCCTGACCCTTGGTGTCAATTCACCCCTCCACTTT
TRBV20-1	TRBJ2-5	few	.	CSARDQGKFQETQYF	TGCAGTGCTAGAGATCAGGGCAAATTCCAAGAGACCCAGTACTTC
TRBV20-1	TRBJ2-6	many	.	CSARDRKIGANVLTF	TGCAGTGCTAGAGATAGGAAAATTGGGGCCAACGTCCTGACTTTC
TRBV20-1	TRBJ1-1	few	.	CSPKRQHTEAFF	TGCAGTCCTAAAAGACAGCACACTGAAGCTTTCTTT
TRBV7-2	TRBJ2-1	few	TRBD2	CASSLALGLAGGTYNEQFF	TGTGCCAGCAGCTTAGCGCTAGGACTAGCGGGAGGAACCTACAATGAGCAGTTCTTC